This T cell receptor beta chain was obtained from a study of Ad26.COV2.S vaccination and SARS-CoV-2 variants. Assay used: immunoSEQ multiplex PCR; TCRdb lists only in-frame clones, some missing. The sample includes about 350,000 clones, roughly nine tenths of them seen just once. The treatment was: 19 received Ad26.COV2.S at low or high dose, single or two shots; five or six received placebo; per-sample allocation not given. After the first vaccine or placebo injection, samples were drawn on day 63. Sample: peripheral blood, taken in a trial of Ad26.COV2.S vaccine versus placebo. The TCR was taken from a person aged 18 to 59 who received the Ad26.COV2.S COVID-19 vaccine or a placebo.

The CDR3 DNA reads TGTGCCAGCAGTGAACTTAGCCAGGGGAACAATGAGCAGTTCTTC. Its protein is CASSELSQGNNEQFF. The chain employs TRBV2 and TRBJ2-1, with D tentatively TRBD1 (6 bases). The CDR3 runs to 15 residues. CDR1 is SNHLY, CDR2 FYNNEI, per germline. V lost 2 bases to trimming and J lost 5 bases, with 13 bases between them.